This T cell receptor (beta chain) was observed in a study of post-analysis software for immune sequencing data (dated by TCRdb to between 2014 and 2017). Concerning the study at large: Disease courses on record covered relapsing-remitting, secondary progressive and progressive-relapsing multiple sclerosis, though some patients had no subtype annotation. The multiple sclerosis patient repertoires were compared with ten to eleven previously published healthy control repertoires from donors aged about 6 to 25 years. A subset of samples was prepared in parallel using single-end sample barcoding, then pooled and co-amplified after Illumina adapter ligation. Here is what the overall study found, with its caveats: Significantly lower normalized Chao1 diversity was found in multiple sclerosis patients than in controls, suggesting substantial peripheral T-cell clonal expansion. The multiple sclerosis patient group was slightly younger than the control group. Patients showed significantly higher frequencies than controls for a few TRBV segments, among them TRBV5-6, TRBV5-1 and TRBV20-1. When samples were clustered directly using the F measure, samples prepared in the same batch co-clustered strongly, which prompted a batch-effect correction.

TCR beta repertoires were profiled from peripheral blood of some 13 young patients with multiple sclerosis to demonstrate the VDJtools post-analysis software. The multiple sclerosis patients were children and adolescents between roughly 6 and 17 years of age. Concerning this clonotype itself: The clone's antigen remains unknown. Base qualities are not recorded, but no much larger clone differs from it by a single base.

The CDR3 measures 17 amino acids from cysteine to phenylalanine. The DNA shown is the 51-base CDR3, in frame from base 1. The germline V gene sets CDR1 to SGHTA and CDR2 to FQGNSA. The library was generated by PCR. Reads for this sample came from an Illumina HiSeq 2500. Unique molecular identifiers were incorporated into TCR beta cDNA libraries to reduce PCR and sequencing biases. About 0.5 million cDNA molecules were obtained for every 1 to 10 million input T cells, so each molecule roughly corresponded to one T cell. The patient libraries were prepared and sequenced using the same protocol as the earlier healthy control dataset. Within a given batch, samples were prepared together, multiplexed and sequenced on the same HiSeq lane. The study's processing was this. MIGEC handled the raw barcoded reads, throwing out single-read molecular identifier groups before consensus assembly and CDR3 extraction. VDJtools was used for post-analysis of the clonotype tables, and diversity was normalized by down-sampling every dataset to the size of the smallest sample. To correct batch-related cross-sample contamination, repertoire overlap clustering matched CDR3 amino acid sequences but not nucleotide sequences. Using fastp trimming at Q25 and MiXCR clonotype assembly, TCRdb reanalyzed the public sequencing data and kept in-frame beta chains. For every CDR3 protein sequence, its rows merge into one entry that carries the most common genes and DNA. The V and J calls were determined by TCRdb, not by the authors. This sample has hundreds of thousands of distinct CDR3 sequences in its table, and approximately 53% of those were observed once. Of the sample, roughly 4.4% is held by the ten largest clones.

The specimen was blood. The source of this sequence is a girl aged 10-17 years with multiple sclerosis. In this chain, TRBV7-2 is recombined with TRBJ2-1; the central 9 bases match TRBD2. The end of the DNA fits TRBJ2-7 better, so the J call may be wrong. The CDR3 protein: CASSLVAGVPASYEQYF. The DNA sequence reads TGTGCCAGCAGCTTAGTAGCGGGAGTCCCAGCCAGCTACGAGCAGTACTTC.